This T cell receptor beta chain was captured by sequencing in a study of T-cell reconstitution after alpha-beta-depleted transplantation in children. V gave up 5 bases and J gave up 9 bases, with 17 bases separating them. The CDR3 has 14 residues. This clonotype was observed once. For TCRbeta, the library was prepared with unique molecular identifiers. In TCRdb, the PCR reads were re-called with MiXCR into one record per CDR3 protein. The profile shows hundreds of thousands of distinct CDR3 sequences, 16% of them singletons. V usage is TRBV12-3 or TRBV12-4 and J usage is TRBJ2-1; tentative D call: TRBD2 (7 bases). This sample comprised PBMCs from the stem cell graft donor, obtained from the stem cell graft. This TCR came from a human donor who donated a stem cell graft to a child with acute myeloid leukemia. The chain's CDR3 is CASSPGLEGGEQFF. CDR3 bases: TGTGCCAGCAGTCCCGGACTAGAGGGGGGTGAGCAGTTCTTC.